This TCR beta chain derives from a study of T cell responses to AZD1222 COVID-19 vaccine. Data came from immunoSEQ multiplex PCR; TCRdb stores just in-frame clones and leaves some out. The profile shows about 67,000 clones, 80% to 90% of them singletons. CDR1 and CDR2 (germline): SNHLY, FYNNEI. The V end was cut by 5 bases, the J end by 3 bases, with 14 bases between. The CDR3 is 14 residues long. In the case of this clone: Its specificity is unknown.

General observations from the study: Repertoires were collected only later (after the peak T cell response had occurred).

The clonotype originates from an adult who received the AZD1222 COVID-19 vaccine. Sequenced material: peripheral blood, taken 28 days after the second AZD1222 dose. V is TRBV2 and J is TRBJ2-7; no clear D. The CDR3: CASSPFNKNYEQYF. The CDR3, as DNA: TGTGCCAGCAGTCCTTTTAACAAGAACTACGAGCAGTACTTC.